The rows below give T cell receptor beta chains drawn from one sample of a study of shared clonotypes between healthy human individuals. Sequenced by immunoSEQ multiplex PCR; TCRdb stores in-frame clones only, minus some. There are about 2 million clones in the sample; roughly 96% occur only once, and about 0.13% lies in the top ten. Sequencing was done on a sample of naive CD4+ T cells sorted from blood. These receptors were taken from a man aged 18 to 35 in good health. The CDR3 runs from the conserved cysteine through the conserved F or W.

V,J,CDR3
TRBV7-9,TRBJ2-1,CASSLAELAGGLYNEQFF
TRBV6-5,TRBJ2-3,CASSTGQGTDTQYF
TRBV9,TRBJ2-5,CASSSRPGPQETQYF
TRBV5-1,TRBJ2-7,CASSLAVGHSYEQYF
TRBV10-3,TRBJ1-1,CAISVGQWVEAFF
TRBV19,TRBJ2-3,CASSPGGLQPSTDTQYF
TRBV5-1,TRBJ2-3,CASSSQGTRDTQYF
TRBV11-2,TRBJ2-3,CASSLRTDFTDTQYF
TRBV5-1,TRBJ2-3,CASSDSGTITTDTQYF
TRBV28,TRBJ1-2,CASSMGARQGTSDYGYTF
TRBV9,TRBJ2-2,CASSVGGRVNTGELFF
TRBV7-2,TRBJ2-5,CASSSLGRETQYF
TRBV25-1,TRBJ1-4,CASSPQGGKLFF
TRBV4-2,TRBJ2-3,CASSQGGTGGQTDTQYF
TRBV19,TRBJ1-5,CASSTTGGPQPQHF
TRBV2,TRBJ2-7,CASSEIGGLASGGAGEQYF
TRBV19,TRBJ1-2,CASSIAPGGVNYGYTF